This T cell receptor beta chain came from a study of blood T cells in healthy people across ages. Study summary: About one barcoded beta molecule per two T cells came from capture by template switching.

Sample-barcoded 5' priming and a J-beta primer mix drove a second PCR of roughly 6 to 12 cycles. TCRdb fed the 5' RACE reads into MiXCR, producing one record per CDR3 protein. The data contain about 1 million distinct CDR3 sequences, 40% to 45% of them singletons. General observations from the study: A greater number of naive CD4+ cells and higher diversity distinguished long-lived donors from aged donors. A strong correlation between TCR beta diversity and naive T cell percentage was seen.

A word on this clonotype: Its specificity is not known.

The source of this sequence is a woman aged 55-69 years in good health. The sample was blood.

CDR3 DNA sequence: TGTGCCAGCAGTTCCCCGGGACAGGGGGCTTTTGAGACCCAGTACTTC. It encodes CASSSPGQGAFETQYF. The chain links TRBV28 to TRBJ2-5; 12 positions match TRBD1. The CDR3 contains 16 residues. J gave up 5 bases and V 4 bases, and 8 bases lay outside the gene matches. The germline V gene encodes CDR1 MDHEN and CDR2 SYDVKM.